The T cell receptor beta chain described here comes from a study of OX40 agonist ivuxolimab in advanced cancers. About the study: From roughly 20 to 85 years was the age range, with a mean of around 54 years, and over 80% were male. Partial responses were observed in three patients, of whom one had hepatocellular carcinoma and two had cutaneous melanoma.

Sequenced by immunoSEQ multiplex PCR; TCRdb stores in-frame clones only, minus some. The profile shows 15,000 to 20,000 clones, roughly 90% of them singletons. Concerning this clone: What it binds is unknown.

This CDR3 has 17 amino acids. Study-level points and caveats: The study found among the lowest clonal expansion in partial responders at 0.1-3.0 mg/kg. Antigen specificity was not determined for the expanded peripheral T cells.

The sample was CD4+ or CD8+ T cells sorted from blood, taken in a trial of the OX40 agonist ivuxolimab. This clonotype was obtained from an adult with an advanced solid tumor such as melanoma, head and neck, liver or kidney cancer. The rearrangement joins TRBV21-1 to TRBJ2-5; the D segment call TRBD1 is taken from the table without a DNA check. TRBV21-1 is a recognized pseudogene. Here the CDR3 reads CASSKDKDRGYQETQYF. The CDR3 nucleotides read TGTGCCAGCAGCAAAGATAAAGACAGGGGGTACCAAGAGACCCAGTACTTC.